The TCR beta chain described here comes from a study of blood T cell repertoires in COVID-19. The overall study: Italy, Spain and the United States were the sources of the convalescent and acute COVID-19 samples. The cDNA or gDNA used as material had been derived from T cells, B-cell-depleted T cells, or PBMCs.

V was clipped by 4 bases and J by 5 bases; unmatched bases: 7. The V gene's germline CDR1 is SGHDN and CDR2 FVKESK. This CDR3 is built from 15 residues. Original handling: Amplification from reference gene primers served as the basis for estimated nucleated cell counts. Clones were sequenced by immunoSEQ multiplex PCR, and TCRdb holds only the in-frame ones, with some missing. The V and J calls and clone size come from that table; D and trimming were worked out from the DNA. The sample lists about 200,000 clones; approximately 90% were seen once. Sequencing used peripheral blood. V and J are TRBV14 and TRBJ2-2; 7 nucleotides match TRBD1. This TCR came from a man between 60 and 75 years old with active or convalescent COVID-19. Here the CDR3 DNA reads TGTGCCAGCAGCCGACAGGGAATGGGGACCGGGGAGCTGTTTTTT. The encoded protein is CASSRQGMGTGELFF. The variable domain in full, completed from reference TRBV14 and TRBJ2-2, reads EAGVTQFPSHSVIEKGQTVTLRCDPISGHDNLYWYRRVMGKEIKFLLHFVKESKQDESGMPNNRFLAERTGGTYSTLKVQPAELEDSGVYFCASSRQGMGTGELFFGEGSRLTVL.